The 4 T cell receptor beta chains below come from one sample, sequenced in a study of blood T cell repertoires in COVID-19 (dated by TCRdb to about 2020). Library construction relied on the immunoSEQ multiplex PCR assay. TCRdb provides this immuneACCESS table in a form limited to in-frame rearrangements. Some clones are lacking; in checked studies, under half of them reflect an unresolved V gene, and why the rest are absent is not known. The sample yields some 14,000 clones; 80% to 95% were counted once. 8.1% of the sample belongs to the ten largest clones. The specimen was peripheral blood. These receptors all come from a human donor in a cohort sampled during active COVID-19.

CDR3 amino acids: CASSMAEGGTIYF. CDR3 coding DNA: TGTGCCAGTAGTATGGCGGAGGGTGGCACCATATATTTT. This rearrangement joins TRBV19 to TRBJ1-3; D gene ambiguous. V dropped 3 bases and J dropped 9 bases, with 12 bases sitting between them. This CDR3 has 13 amino acids. The germline V gene has CDR1 LNHDA and CDR2 SQIVND (reference sequence). Together with reference TRBV19 and TRBJ1-3, the CDR3 gives the full variable domain: DGGITQSPKYLFRKEGQNVTLSCEQNLNHDAMYWYRQDPGQGLRLIYYSQIVNDFQKGDIAEGYSVSREKKESFPLTVTSAQKNPTAFYLCASSMAEGGTIYFGEGSWLTVV.

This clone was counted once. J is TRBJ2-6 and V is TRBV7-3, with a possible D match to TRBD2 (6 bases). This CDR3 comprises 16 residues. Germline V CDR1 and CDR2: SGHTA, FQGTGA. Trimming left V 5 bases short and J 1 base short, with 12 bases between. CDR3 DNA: TGTGCCAGCAGCCTAGAGGCGGGGTCTGGGGCCAACGTCCTGACTTTC. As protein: CASSLEAGSGANVLTF.

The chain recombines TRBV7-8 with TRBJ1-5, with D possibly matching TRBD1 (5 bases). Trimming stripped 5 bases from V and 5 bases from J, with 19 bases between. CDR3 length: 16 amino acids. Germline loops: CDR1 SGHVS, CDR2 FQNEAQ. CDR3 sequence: CASSTSGAGKDQPQHF. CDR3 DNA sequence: TGTGCCAGCAGCACCAGCGGGGCAGGCAAAGATCAGCCCCAGCATTTT.

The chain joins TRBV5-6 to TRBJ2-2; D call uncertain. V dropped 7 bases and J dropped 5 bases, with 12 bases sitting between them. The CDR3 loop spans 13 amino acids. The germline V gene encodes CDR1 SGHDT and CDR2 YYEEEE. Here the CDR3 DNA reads TGTGCCAGCCGACCCCGAGGAACCGGGGAGCTGTTTTTT. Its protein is CASRPRGTGELFF.